These T cell receptor beta chains were read from a single sample in a study of cytomegalovirus exposure and HLA in healthy donors. The assay was immunoSEQ multiplex PCR, and TCRdb's table has in-frame clones only and misses some. The data contain roughly 160,000 clones, 70% to 90% of them seen just once; the ten biggest clones take up around 2.5%. The source material was PBMCs. These receptors were collected from a man in his thirties or forties in good health and CMV-seropositive. The CDR3 runs from the conserved cysteine through the conserved F or W. Fields, in order: clone size, J gene, V gene, D gene, CDR3 protein, CDR3 DNA. A D gene is named only where the DNA matches it firmly. The size entry is marked missing in some rows and otherwise reads once, few, many or a size class.

>-|TRBJ1-5|TRBV6-1|TRBD1
CASSEVRGYSNQPQHF
TGTGCCAGCAGTGAGGTCAGGGGGTATAGCAATCAGCCCCAGCATTTT
>-|TRBJ2-5|TRBV10-3|TRBD1
CAISDPTGGVQETQYF
TGTGCCATCAGTGACCCCACAGGGGGAGTTCAAGAGACCCAGTACTTC
>few|TRBJ2-3|TRBV4-3|-
CASSQAGSGRDTQYF
TGCGCCAGCAGCCAAGCAGGGTCGGGGAGGGATACGCAGTATTTT
>few|TRBJ2-1|TRBV5-5|-
CASSLGGDEQFF
TGTGCCAGCAGCTTGGGGGGGGACGAGCAGTTCTTC
>-|TRBJ2-7|TRBV18|TRBD2
CASSPLGLAGVDPPDEQYF
TGTGCCAGCTCACCCTTGGGACTAGCGGGAGTAGATCCCCCGGACGAGCAGTACTTC
>-|TRBJ2-1|TRBV28|-
CASSSPTGYNEQFF
TGTGCCAGCAGTTCTCCAACAGGGTACAATGAGCAGTTCTTC
>-|TRBJ2-2|TRBV6-6|-
CASKSDTGELFF
TGTGCCAGCAAGTCGGACACCGGGGAGCTGTTTTTT
>-|TRBJ2-1|TRBV2|-
CASCREGVYNEQFF
TGTGCCAGTTGCAGGGAGGGGGTCTACAATGAGCAGTTCTTC
>-|TRBJ2-1|TRBV7-9|TRBD2
CASSHGTSGLYNEQFF
TGTGCCAGCAGCCACGGGACTAGCGGGCTTTACAATGAGCAGTTCTTC
>-|TRBJ1-2|TRBV27|TRBD1
CASSFRRGPYGYTF
TGTGCCAGCAGTTTCCGAAGGGGGCCCTATGGCTACACCTTC
>-|TRBJ1-3|TRBV5-1|-
CASSLALGGTSGNTIYF
TGCGCCAGCAGCTTGGCTCTTGGGGGCACGTCTGGAAACACCATATATTTT
>once|TRBJ2-7|TRBV6-5|TRBD2
CASTRTSGYSYEQYF
TGTGCCAGCACCAGGACTAGCGGATACTCCTACGAGCAGTACTTC
>-|TRBJ1-1|TRBV30|-
CARSSGVNTEAFF
TGTGCCCGAAGCTCGGGAGTGAACACTGAAGCTTTCTTT
>few|TRBJ1-4|TRBV2|-
CASTGGNQLFF
TGTGCCAGCACTGGAGGGAACCAACTGTTTTTT
>-|TRBJ1-2|TRBV9|-
CASSTPSGVKGYTF
TGTGCCAGCAGCACCCCTTCAGGGGTAAAGGGCTACACCTTC
>-|TRBJ1-3|TRBV19|-
CASSIDSAGNTIYF
TGTGCCAGTAGTATAGATTCTGCTGGAAACACCATATATTTT
>-|TRBJ1-4|TRBV7-9|TRBD1
CASSPRDRAIFTNEKLFF
TGTGCCAGCAGCCCCCGGGACAGGGCCATCTTCACTAATGAAAAACTGTTTTTT
>few|TRBJ1-5|TRBV7-9|TRBD1
CASSRGTANQPQHF
TGTGCCAGCAGCCGCGGGACAGCAAATCAGCCCCAGCATTTT
>-|TRBJ1-1|TRBV5-1|TRBD1
CASSYLQGVNTEAFF
TGCGCCAGCAGCTACCTACAGGGGGTGAACACTGAAGCTTTCTTT
>-|TRBJ1-1|TRBV6-5|TRBD1
CASSDLGQVEAFF
TGTGCCAGCAGCGATCTGGGACAGGTTGAAGCTTTCTTT
>-|TRBJ2-7|TRBV9|-
CASSVDFLPTYEQYF
TGTGCCAGCAGCGTCGACTTTTTGCCTACCTACGAGCAGTACTTC
>-|TRBJ2-2|TRBV12-2|-
CASRLSRTSGRATGELFF
TGTGCAAGTCGCCTCTCAAGAACTAGCGGGAGGGCCACCGGGGAGCTGTTTTTT
>-|TRBJ2-2|TRBV10-2|-
CASNWGQNTGELFF
TGCGCCAGCAATTGGGGGCAAAACACCGGGGAGCTGTTTTTT
>once|TRBJ1-2|TRBV6-5|TRBD1
CASSYGFDRGRYTF
TGTGCCAGCAGTTACGGATTCGACAGGGGTCGCTACACCTTC
>-|TRBJ2-3|TRBV11-3|TRBD1
CASSLGTGHTDTQYF
TGTGCCAGCAGCTTAGGGACAGGGCACACAGATACGCAGTATTTT
>-|TRBJ2-4|TRBV11-3|TRBD2
CASSLTTSGSKNIQYF
TGTGCCAGCAGCCTGACGACTAGCGGGAGTAAAAACATTCAGTACTTC
>-|TRBJ2-3|TRBV19|TRBD2
CASSGTSGRSTQYF
TGTGCCAGTAGCGGGACTAGCGGGAGGTCTACGCAGTATTTT
>-|TRBJ2-7|TRBV19|TRBD1
CASSISPWSETGLEQYF
TGTGCCAGTAGTATCTCCCCTTGGTCGGAGACAGGGCTCGAGCAGTACTTC
>-|TRBJ1-2|TRBV5-6|-
CASSFLLRSSYGYTF
TGTGCCAGCAGTTTTCTACTTCGGTCGAGCTATGGCTACACCTTC
>-|TRBJ2-5|TRBV11-3|TRBD1
CASSPGQGDEETQYF
TGTGCCAGCAGCCCGGGACAGGGGGACGAAGAGACCCAGTACTTC
>-|TRBJ2-5|TRBV4-2|TRBD1
CASSQGQGAQETQYF
TGTGCCAGCAGCCAAGGACAGGGGGCCCAAGAGACCCAGTACTTC
>-|TRBJ1-3|TRBV15|-
CATKEQAVSGNTIYF
TGTGCCACCAAGGAACAGGCCGTATCTGGAAACACCATATATTTT
>-|TRBJ2-1|TRBV5-4|-
CASSFVNNEQFF
TGTGCCAGCAGCTTTGTAAACAATGAGCAGTTCTTC
>-|TRBJ2-1|TRBV5-4|TRBD2
CASSLAGAGGYNEQFF
TGTGCCAGCAGCTTGGCCGGGGCGGGAGGCTACAATGAGCAGTTCTTC
>-|TRBJ1-4|TRBV7-8|TRBD1
CASSRRQGLDEKLFF
TGTGCCAGCAGCCGTAGACAGGGTCTAGATGAAAAACTGTTTTTT
>-|TRBJ1-5|TRBV19|-
CASSWSPLRPQHF
TGTGCCAGTAGTTGGAGTCCCCTCCGGCCCCAGCATTTT
>-|TRBJ2-3|TRBV5-1|TRBD2
CASSGSGSVADTQYF
TGCGCCAGCAGCGGTAGCGGGAGCGTCGCAGATACGCAGTATTTT
>once|TRBJ2-1|TRBV19|TRBD2
CASGLAGGGYNEQFF
TGTGCCAGTGGTTTAGCGGGAGGGGGCTACAATGAGCAGTTCTTC
>-|TRBJ1-3|TRBV7-2|TRBD1
CASSFPGTAGNTIYF
TGTGCCAGCAGCTTCCCTGGGACAGCCGGAAACACCATATATTTT
>-|TRBJ2-5|TRBV13|-
CASSPQPHETQYF
TGTGCCAGCAGCCCCCAACCACACGAGACCCAGTACTTC
>-|TRBJ2-5|TRBV4-2|TRBD2
CASSPVASGRNQETQYF
TGTGCCAGCAGCCCTGTCGCTAGCGGGAGAAACCAAGAGACCCAGTACTTC
>-|TRBJ2-3|TRBV11-3|-
CASSPRFSSHTQYF
TGTGCCAGCAGCCCACGGTTCTCCTCGCATACGCAGTATTTT
>few|TRBJ1-4|TRBV5-4|-
CASSPSIGATNEKLFF
TGTGCCAGCAGCCCATCCATCGGTGCAACTAATGAAAAACTGTTTTTT
>-|TRBJ2-7|TRBV30|-
CAWGRGLASRSYEQYF
TGTGCCTGGGGCAGGGGCCTAGCTTCTAGATCCTACGAGCAGTACTTC
>-|TRBJ1-5|TRBV2|-
CASSEQGQNQPQHF
TGTGCCAGCAGTGAACAGGGGCAAAATCAGCCCCAGCATTTT
>many|TRBJ1-5|TRBV6-5|TRBD1
CASGQGSINQPQHF
TGTGCCAGCGGACAGGGCAGTATCAATCAGCCCCAGCATTTT
>-|TRBJ2-3|TRBV29-1|TRBD2
CSVEDPTSGRADTQYF
TGCAGCGTTGAAGACCCGACTAGCGGGAGGGCAGATACGCAGTATTTT
>-|TRBJ2-3|TRBV5-8|TRBD1
CASTPGQGSDTQYF
TGTGCCAGCACCCCGGGACAGGGCTCAGATACGCAGTATTTT
>-|TRBJ1-1|TRBV11-2|-
CASSSITFYTEAFF
TGTGCCAGCAGCTCGATAACATTCTACACTGAAGCTTTCTTT
>-|TRBJ1-6|TRBV7-9|-
CASSLDSNNSPLHF
TGTGCCAGCAGCTTGGACAGCAATAATTCACCCCTCCACTTT
>-|TRBJ2-7|TRBV30|-
CAWSVGLAPYEQYF
TGTGCCTGGAGTGTCGGGCTAGCGCCCTACGAGCAGTACTTC
>-|TRBJ1-3|TRBV5-4|-
CASSLDRGSGNTIYF
TGTGCCAGCAGCTTGGATCGAGGATCTGGAAACACCATATATTTT
>-|TRBJ2-1|TRBV7-2|TRBD2
CASSLGPAGGSYNEQFF
TGTGCCAGCAGCTTAGGGCCGGCGGGAGGTTCCTACAATGAGCAGTTCTTC
>-|TRBJ1-1|TRBV5-1|-
CASSSTTGTEAFF
TGCGCCAGCAGCAGTACAACGGGCACTGAAGCTTTCTTT
>-|TRBJ2-1|TRBV29-1|TRBD1
CSVQTGVFNEQFF
TGCAGCGTCCAGACAGGGGTATTCAATGAGCAGTTCTTC
>once|TRBJ2-3|TRBV5-4|-
CASSLASSGDTQYF
TGTGCCAGCAGCTTGGCCTCTAGTGGAGATACGCAGTATTTT
>few|TRBJ2-6|TRBV28|TRBD1
CASRGDRAGANVLTF
TGTGCCAGCAGGGGGGACAGGGCTGGGGCCAACGTCCTGACTTTC
>-|TRBJ2-2|TRBV2|TRBD1
CASTRQGSNTGELFF
TGTGCCAGCACCAGACAGGGTTCGAACACCGGGGAGCTGTTTTTT
>-|TRBJ1-1|TRBV10-3|-
CAIRGTNTEAFF
TGTGCCATCCGGGGGACGAACACTGAAGCTTTCTTT